These T cell receptor beta chains were read from a single sample in a study of identical twins. TCRdb itself ran the 5' RACE reads through MiXCR, one entry per CDR3 protein. The profile shows some 1,600,000 distinct CDR3 sequences, around 29% of them singletons. Input material: cord blood. The receptors were gathered from a newborn girl in good health. CDR3s include the opening cysteine and the closing phenylalanine or tryptophan. A D gene is named only where the DNA matches it firmly. Not all rows give a size; the values are once, few, many and, for expanded clones, a class.

. | . | TRBJ1-6 | TRBV7-2 | CASSLAGQNSPLHF | TGTGCCAGCAGCTTAGCCGGGCAGAATTCACCCCTCCACTTT
TRBD2 | . | TRBJ2-7 | TRBV27 | CASSFVLAGGEQYF | TGTGCCAGCAGTTTCGTTTTAGCGGGGGGGGAGCAGTACTTC
TRBD2 | . | TRBJ2-1 | TRBV9 | CASSALAYGGGAPNEQFF | TGTGCCAGCAGCGCGTTAGCGTATGGCGGGGGGGCCCCCAATGAGCAGTTCTTC
TRBD1 | . | TRBJ1-1 | TRBV5-1 | CASSHRTGVNTEAFF | TGCGCCAGCAGCCACCGGACAGGGGTGAACACTGAAGCTTTCTTT
. | once | TRBJ1-2 | TRBV28 | CASSFLGGWNYGYTF | TGTGCCAGCAGTTTTCTAGGAGGATGGAACTATGGCTACACCTTC
TRBD2 | few | TRBJ2-1 | TRBV6-6 | CASSYSGTSRNEQFF | TGTGCCAGCAGTTACTCGGGGACTAGCAGGAATGAGCAGTTCTTC
. | . | TRBJ1-2 | TRBV11-2 | CASSSQAPRGGYTF | TGTGCCAGCAGCTCCCAGGCCCCACGGGGTGGCTACACCTTC
TRBD1 | few | TRBJ1-2 | TRBV18 | CASSPATGTKDYGYTF | TGTGCCAGCTCACCGGCGACAGGGACTAAAGACTATGGCTACACCTTC
TRBD2 | few | TRBJ2-3 | TRBV5-1 | CASSPGLAGAFTDTQYF | TGCGCCAGCAGCCCCGGACTAGCGGGGGCCTTCACAGATACGCAGTATTTT
TRBD1 | . | TRBJ1-2 | TRBV4-2 | CASSQEGQGAAGYTF | TGTGCCAGCAGCCAAGAGGGTCAGGGGGCGGCGGGCTACACCTTC
TRBD1 | . | TRBJ2-7 | TRBV9 | CASSTGASSYEQYF | TGTGCCAGCAGCACAGGGGCAAGCTCCTACGAGCAGTACTTC
TRBD2 | few | TRBJ2-1 | TRBV7-9 | CASSPGLAGGFYNEQFF | TGTGCCAGCAGCCCAGGACTAGCGGGGGGATTCTACAATGAGCAGTTCTTC
TRBD1 | few | TRBJ1-2 | TRBV9 | CASSAGGLNYGYTF | TGTGCCAGCAGCGCAGGGGGACTAAACTATGGCTACACCTTC
TRBD1 | many | TRBJ1-2 | TRBV6-6 | CASSPVSDRIFYGYTF | TGTGCCAGCAGTCCCGTATCGGACAGGATCTTCTATGGCTACACCTTC
. | few | TRBJ2-5 | TRBV20-1 | CSNQVAMATQYF | TGCAGTAACCAAGTGGCAATGGCGACCCAGTACTTC
. | few | TRBJ2-5 | TRBV20-1 | CSARDIRLQRVEETQYF | TGCAGTGCTAGAGATATTCGGCTGCAAAGAGTAGAAGAGACCCAGTACTTC
TRBD1 | many | TRBJ2-7 | TRBV27 | CASSRTGGRYEQYF | TGTGCCAGCAGTCGAACAGGGGGGAGATACGAGCAGTACTTC
. | . | TRBJ2-1 | TRBV20-1 | CSARVGGYNEQFF | TGCAGTGCTAGAGTGGGCGGCTACAATGAGCAGTTCTTC
TRBD1 | few | TRBJ1-2 | TRBV20-1 | CSARGTGQGYTF | TGCAGTGCCAGGGGGACAGGGCAAGGCTACACCTTC
. | few | TRBJ2-3 | TRBV2 | CASSEYALTDTQYF | TGTGCCAGCAGTGAGTACGCCCTCACAGATACGCAGTATTTT
. | few | TRBJ1-2 | TRBV3-1 | CASSQRDPGTAYGYTF | TGTGCCAGCAGCCAAAGGGATCCCGGGACCGCCTATGGCTACACCTTC
. | few | TRBJ2-1 | TRBV13 | CASSSRGLLGYNEQFF | TGTGCCAGCAGCTCGAGGGGCCTCTTAGGGTACAATGAGCAGTTCTTC
. | once | TRBJ1-3 | TRBV10-1 | CASRDSAGNTIYF | TGCGCCAGCAGGGACAGCGCTGGAAACACCATATATTTT
. | few | TRBJ1-5 | TRBV2 | CASSEGEEFQPQHF | TGTGCCAGCAGTGAAGGTGAAGAGTTTCAGCCCCAGCATTTT
. | . | TRBJ2-7 | TRBV5-1 | CASSVITGPSYEQYF | TGCGCCAGCAGCGTGATAACAGGGCCCTCCTACGAGCAGTACTTC
. | . | TRBJ2-1 | TRBV6-5 | CASSLGSSEQFF | TGTGCCAGCAGTTTGGGGAGTAGTGAGCAGTTCTTC
. | few | TRBJ2-3 | TRBV20-1 | CRVMDEGDTRYF | TGCAGGGTAATGGACGAGGGAGATACGCGGTATTTT
. | few | TRBJ1-5 | TRBV28 | CASGQNPPGESNQPQHF | TGTGCCAGCGGCCAAAACCCCCCAGGGGAGAGCAATCAGCCCCAGCATTTT
TRBD1 | . | TRBJ1-1 | TRBV6-6 | CAMTGRNTEAFF | TGTGCCATGACAGGGAGGAACACTGAAGCTTTCTTT
. | . | TRBJ1-2 | TRBV12-5 | CASGTDSNYGYTF | TGTGCTAGTGGTACCGACAGCAACTATGGCTACACCTTC
. | few | TRBJ1-2 | TRBV7-6 | CASSPRGTTAGRSGYTF | TGTGCCAGCAGCCCTAGGGGAACGACAGCGGGCCGAAGTGGCTACACCTTC
TRBD1 | . | TRBJ1-4 | TRBV10-3 | CAISEFGQGRGEKLFF | TGTGCCATCAGTGAGTTCGGACAGGGAAGAGGTGAAAAACTGTTTTTT
. | . | TRBJ1-2 | TRBV29-1 | CSVLRGGNYGYTF | TGCAGCGTTCTTAGGGGAGGGAACTATGGCTACACCTTC
TRBD1 | few | TRBJ2-7 | TRBV6-1 | CASSAGQAIYEQYF | TGTGCCAGCAGTGCGGGACAGGCGATTTACGAGCAGTACTTC
. | few | TRBJ2-1 | TRBV2 | CASQGLYNEQFF | TGTGCCAGCCAGGGGCTTTACAATGAGCAGTTCTTC
. | . | TRBJ1-1 | TRBV29-1 | CSVGRLNMNTEAFF | TGCAGCGTTGGTAGGCTGAACATGAACACTGAAGCTTTCTTT
. | few | TRBJ2-5 | TRBV5-1 | CASSLEVWGGPFGKQYF | TGCGCCAGCAGCTTGGAAGTCTGGGGGGGCCCTTTCGGGAAGCAGTACTTC
TRBD1 | . | TRBJ1-2 | TRBV6-6 | CASSPLDRVSYGYTF | TGTGCCAGCAGTCCGTTGGACAGGGTTAGCTATGGCTACACCTTC
TRBD2 | . | TRBJ2-2 | TRBV9 | CASSASGLAGNGGELFF | TGTGCCAGCAGCGCTTCAGGACTAGCGGGAAATGGCGGGGAGCTGTTTTTT
TRBD1 | few | TRBJ2-7 | TRBV12-3/TRBV12-4 | CASSQTPDRASTYEQYF | TGTGCCAGCAGCCAGACCCCGGACAGGGCCTCTACCTACGAGCAGTACTTC
. | few | TRBJ2-7 | TRBV7-2 | CASSLRADSSYNEQYF | TGTGCCAGCAGCTTAAGGGCCGATAGCTCCTACAATGAGCAGTACTTC
TRBD2 | . | TRBJ2-5 | TRBV5-1 | CASSFDPAGGPAEQYF | TGCGCCAGCAGCTTTGACCCAGCGGGGGGGCCGGCTGAGCAGTACTTC
. | few | TRBJ2-1 | TRBV12-3/TRBV12-4 | CAVRQGYSYNEQFF | TGTGCCGTCCGGCAGGGCTACTCCTACAATGAGCAGTTCTTC
. | . | TRBJ2-5 | TRBV14 | CASSQGRLREAETQYF | TGTGCCAGCAGCCAAGGTCGGCTCAGGGAGGCGGAGACCCAGTACTTC
. | few | TRBJ1-1 | TRBV28 | CASSLYQGTEAFF | TGTGCCAGCAGTTTATATCAAGGGACTGAAGCTTTCTTT
. | few | TRBJ2-7 | TRBV5-1 | CASSLGTGPLNYEQYF | TGCGCCAGCAGCTTGGGAACAGGACCACTTAATTACGAGCAGTACTTC
TRBD2 | few | TRBJ2-3 | TRBV3-1 | CASSQEWLAGATDTQYF | TGTGCCAGCAGCCAAGAATGGCTAGCGGGAGCCACAGATACGCAGTATTTT
. | . | TRBJ2-3 | TRBV2 | CASSEPEGPEEYF | TGTGCCAGCAGTGAACCGGAGGGGCCAGAGGAGTATTTT